Each of the 20 T cell receptor beta chains below was sequenced from the same sample in a study of glioma-infiltrating T cells (dated by TCRdb to 2015 to 2016). The sequencer was an Illumina MiSeq. TCR alpha and beta CDR3 regions were amplified with the iRepertoire nested amplicon-rescue multiplex PCR (arm-PCR) platform from RNA. TCRdb cleaned the public reads at Q25 with fastp, built clones with MiXCR and kept in-frame beta chains. All rows with the same CDR3 protein become a single entry with the most common DNA and genes. The sample contains a few hundred thousand distinct CDR3 sequences, about two fifths of them found a single time. Together, the top ten hold around 12% of the sample. Sequenced: glioma tissue, nonneoplastic brain tissue, or PBMCs (not recorded which). These receptors were obtained from a human donor with low-grade glioma or glioblastoma, undergoing nonglioma brain surgery, or in good health (not recorded which).

This sequence joins TRBV20-1 and TRBJ2-7; 7 bases align to TRBD2. CDR1 and CDR2 (germline): DFQATT, SNEGSKA (reference sequence). The CDR3 extends over 13 amino acids. Trimming removed 5 bases from V and 4 bases from J; junction bases left unmatched: 8. CDR3: CSAPASGGYEQYF. In nucleotides, the CDR3 is TGCAGTGCTCCGGCTAGCGGCGGTTACGAGCAGTACTTC.

Concerning this clonotype: A junction boundary mismatches the germline segment, possibly from a read error. The gene calls are TRBV20-1 and TRBJ1-5, with TRBD1 identical over 8 bases. The germline gives CDR1 DFQATT, CDR2 SNEGSKA (reference sequence). The CDR3 runs 11 residues. In nucleotides, the CDR3 is TGCAGCGCTCGGGACAGGCGCGCCCATCATTTT. Protein: CSARDRRAHHF.

In this sample, this clonotype turned up a few times. The V gene is TRBV7-2, the J gene TRBJ2-7, with TRBD2 identical over 9 bases. V lost 5 bases to trimming and J lost 0 bases; unmatched junction nucleotides: 17. The CDR3 runs to 19 residues. Germline CDR1 is SGHTA and CDR2 is FQGNSA. The chain's CDR3 is CASSIRGNSGLAFSYEQYF. CDR3 DNA: TGTGCCAGCAGCATAAGGGGTAACTCGGGACTAGCCTTCTCCTACGAGCAGTACTTC.

This clonotype was counted at least ten times. The V call is TRBV28, the J call TRBJ2-1, with D perhaps matching TRBD1 (6 bases). V lost 4 bases, J lost 1 base, and 17 bases lay in between. CDR3 length: 17 amino acids. Germline assignment: CDR1 MDHEN and CDR2 SYDVKM. The CDR3 bases are TGTGCCAGCAGTTACTTTCCTGACAGGACTTCCTACAATGAGCAGTTCTTC. Translating gives CASSYFPDRTSYNEQFF.

The chain is built from TRBV28 and TRBJ2-7; D may be TRBD1 (5 bases). There are 14 residues in the CDR3. Germline V gene lookup returns CDR1 MDHEN and CDR2 SYDVKM. Trimming stripped 4 bases from V and 2 bases from J, with 12 bases between. The CDR3 bases are TGTGCCAGCAGTTACAGCGACAGCCCCTACGAGCAGTACTTC. Translated, it gives CASSYSDSPYEQYF. The variable domain in full, with the rest retrieved from reference TRBV28 and TRBJ2-7, is DVKVTQSSRYLVKRTGEKVFLECVQDMDHENMFWYRQDPGLGLRLIYFSYDVKMKEKGDIPEGYSVSREKKERFSLILESASTNQTSMYLCASSYSDSPYEQYFGPGTRLTVT.

With respect to this clonotype: This may be a read error, as it is one base from a much larger clone. The chain joins TRBV28 to TRBJ2-5, with D possibly TRBD2 on 5 matching bases. The CDR3 length is 18 residues. V lost 6 bases and J 0 bases, leaving 23 bases between the germline ends. In germline, CDR1 is MDHEN, CDR2 SYDVKM. DNA of the CDR3: TGTGCCAGCAGCTGGCGGGTGACACGGGCAATACACCAAGAGACCCAGTACTTC. Translated: CASSWRVTRAIHQETQYF.

This clonotype occurred many times. V usage is TRBV6-5 and J usage is TRBJ1-1; TRBD1 might be the D (6 bases). The CDR3 length is 17 residues. CDR1 is MNHEY and CDR2 is SVGAGI in the germline V gene. The V gene lost 0 bases and the J gene lost 3 bases, with 17 bases spanning the gap. This CDR3 is CASSYSLGGPLDTEAFF. The DNA of the CDR3 is TGTGCCAGCAGTTACTCTTTAGGGGGGCCTCTGGACACTGAAGCTTTCTTT.

The chain couples TRBV19 to TRBJ2-3; the D is unclear. The CDR3 spans 15 residues. V shed 6 bases and J shed 1 base, with 14 bases lying between them. The V gene's germline CDR1 is LNHDA and CDR2 SQIVND (reference sequence). CDR3 coding DNA: TGTGCCAGTAGCCTTATACCGGGCCGCACAGATACGCAGTATTTT. This translates into CASSLIPGRTDTQYF.

The sample holds many counts of this clonotype. V is TRBV5-1 and J is TRBJ2-1; 10 positions match TRBD2. Germline V CDR1 and CDR2: SGHRS, YFSETQ. This CDR3 is built from 17 residues. Trimming removed 0 bases from V and 1 base from J; junction bases left unmatched: 4. CDR3 sequence reads: CASSLVGLANSYNEQFF. CDR3 nucleotides: TGCGCCAGCAGCTTGGTGGGACTAGCGAATTCCTACAATGAGCAGTTCTTC.

As to this clonotype: Compared with germline, one end of the junction differs, possibly owing to a read error. V gene TRBV7-2 combines with J gene TRBJ2-1, with 7 positions matching TRBD1. The DNA end favors TRBJ2-7, so the J call may be wrong. Per the germline V gene, CDR1 is SGHTA and CDR2 is FQGNSA. The CDR3 has 15 residues. The CDR3 loop is CASSFRDSGSYKQYF. The DNA of the CDR3 is TGTGCCAGCAGCTTCCGGGACAGTGGCTCCTACAAGCAGTACTTC.

This chain links TRBV20-1 with TRBJ2-5; possible D gene TRBD1, 5 bases. The CDR3 spans 15 residues. With 5 bases removed from V and 1 base from J, the gap between germline ends came to 17 bases. Germline CDR1 is DFQATT and CDR2 is SNEGSKA (reference sequence). CDR3 sequence reads: CSAGLPGAGQETQYF. The CDR3 DNA follows: TGCAGTGCTGGGCTACCTGGGGCAGGCCAAGAGACCCAGTACTTC.

This clonotype has just a few counts. The gene calls are TRBV28 and TRBJ2-7, with TRBD1 identical over 10 bases. V lost 6 bases, J lost 4 bases, and 9 bases stayed unmatched. Per germline, CDR1 MDHEN and CDR2 SYDVKM. The CDR3 consists of 15 residues. CDR3 amino acids: CASSLTGTGAYEQYF. Here the CDR3 DNA reads TGTGCCAGCAGCCTAACCGGGACAGGGGCTTACGAGCAGTACTTC.

This clonotype was found many times. The chain carries TRBV24-1 and TRBJ2-2; 12 nucleotides agree with TRBD1. The V and J ends lost 3 bases and 6 bases, in that order; junction bases with no gene match: 4. Germline V CDR1 and CDR2: KGHDR, SFDVKD. This CDR3 is built from 16 residues. CDR3 region: CATSDPGQGAAGELFF. DNA for the CDR3: TGTGCCACCAGTGATCCGGGACAGGGGGCCGCCGGGGAGCTGTTTTTT.

This clonotype appeared many times. The genes are TRBV7-2 and TRBJ1-2; D perhaps matches TRBD1 (6 bases). The V end was cut by 7 bases, the J end by 4 bases, with 16 bases between. The CDR3 extends over 14 amino acids. CDR1 is SGHTA and CDR2 is FQGNSA in the germline V gene. CDR3 nucleotide sequence: TGTGCCAGCACCTCGAGGGGGGGCGGCTATGGCTACACCTTC. Its protein is CASTSRGGGYGYTF.

The sample holds many counts of this clonotype. J is TRBJ1-5 and V is TRBV27, with 9 nucleotides matching TRBD1. The V and J ends lost 5 bases and 3 bases, in that order; junction bases with no gene match: 11. The CDR3 totals 17 residues. Germline V lookup: CDR1 MNHEY, CDR2 SMNVEV (reference sequence). The CDR3 nucleotides are TGTGCCAGCAGTCTCCCTTCCGGGACAGGGCCCAATCAGCCCCAGCATTTT. As protein: CASSLPSGTGPNQPQHF.

The sample holds many counts of this clonotype. The rearrangement uses TRBV15 and TRBJ1-2; unclear D gene. Per the germline V gene, CDR1 is LNHNV and CDR2 is YYDKDF (reference sequence). The length of the CDR3 is 14 residues. Trimming removed 1 base at V and 4 bases at J, with 10 bases between. CDR3 sequence: CATSRVRESYGYTF. CDR3 sequence (DNA): TGTGCCACCAGCAGAGTAAGGGAGAGCTATGGCTACACCTTC.

This sequence joins TRBV4-1 and TRBJ1-2; D remains ambiguous. The germline CDR1 and CDR2 sequences are MGHRA and YSYEKL. Trimming removed 0 bases from V and 4 bases from J, with 9 bases in between. The CDR3 is 14 residues long. The CDR3 is CASSQDFWTYGYTF. The DNA of the CDR3 is TGCGCCAGCAGCCAAGATTTCTGGACCTATGGCTACACCTTC.

This clonotype was picked up one time. This may stem from a read error, because a much larger clone lies one nucleotide away. The V call is TRBV25-1, the J call TRBJ2-1; D possibly uses TRBD1 or TRBD2 (5 bases each). The CDR3 runs to 16 residues. The V gene's germline CDR1 is MGHDK and CDR2 SYGVNS. The V end lost 1 base, the J end lost 3 bases, and 13 bases lay between the germline ends. CDR3 region: CASSESEGSGYNEQFF. The CDR3 DNA reads TGTGCCAGCAGTGAATCAGAGGGGAGCGGCTACAATGAGCAGTTCTTC.

The gene calls are TRBV5-1 and TRBJ1-1, with 10 bases that match TRBD1. The CDR3 sequence is 14 residues long. Trimming took 7 bases from V and 5 from J; bases not matched to a gene: 8. Germline CDR1 and CDR2: SGHRS and YFSETQ. The CDR3 DNA sequence: TGCGCCAGCTCGACAGGGGGCCGGGAGACTGAAGCTTTCTTT. It yields the protein CASSTGGRETEAFF.

The V and J genes are TRBV20-1 and TRBJ2-1; D not resolved. From germline, CDR1 is DFQATT and CDR2 SNEGSKA (reference sequence). The CDR3 has 15 residues. Trimming took off 1 base at V and 0 bases at J, with 10 bases between the two ends. For the CDR3, the DNA is TGCAGTGCTAGAGGCTGGGAACGCTCCTACAATGAGCAGTTCTTC. It codes for CSARGWERSYNEQFF.